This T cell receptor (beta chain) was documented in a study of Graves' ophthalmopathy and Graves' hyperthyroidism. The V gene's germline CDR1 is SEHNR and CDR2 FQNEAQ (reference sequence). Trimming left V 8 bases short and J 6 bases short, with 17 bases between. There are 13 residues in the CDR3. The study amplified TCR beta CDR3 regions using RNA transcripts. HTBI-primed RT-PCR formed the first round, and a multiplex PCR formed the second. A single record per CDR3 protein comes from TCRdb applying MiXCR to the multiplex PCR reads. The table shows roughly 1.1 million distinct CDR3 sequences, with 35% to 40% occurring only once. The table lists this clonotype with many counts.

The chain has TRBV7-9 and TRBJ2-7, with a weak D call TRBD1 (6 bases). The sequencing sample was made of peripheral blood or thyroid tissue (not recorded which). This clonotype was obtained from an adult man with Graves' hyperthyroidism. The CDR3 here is CASRDKGLAEQYF. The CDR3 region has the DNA TGTGCCAGCCGGGACAAAGGGCTTGCCGAGCAGTACTTC.